This T cell receptor beta chain is from a study of blood T cell repertoires in COVID-19. The wider study: COVID-19 samples, acute and convalescent, were from the United States, Italy and Spain. In each case, the material was cDNA or gDNA derived from T cells, B-cell-depleted T cells, or PBMCs.

In the authors' methods: For nucleated cells, counts were estimated from reference gene primer amplification. TCRdb's copy holds only in-frame clones and misses some; the assay was immunoSEQ multiplex PCR. Clonal size and the V and J genes are those of that table, whereas D and trimming came from the DNA. The sample carries 150,000 or so clones, about nine tenths recorded once. V shed 0 bases and J shed 0 bases, with 11 bases lying between them. Germline assignment: CDR1 SGDLS and CDR2 YYNGEE. This CDR3 has 16 residues. The chain is built from TRBV9 and TRBJ2-3, with D unresolved. This TCR was recovered from a man in his 60s with active or convalescent COVID-19. Sequences were obtained from peripheral blood. The CDR3 region is CASSVGPGSSTDTQYF. The CDR3 DNA sequence: TGTGCCAGCAGCGTAGGTCCGGGTTCTAGCACAGATACGCAGTATTTT.